These T cell receptor beta chains were read from a single sample in a study of cytomegalovirus exposure and HLA in healthy donors. Clones were read by immunoSEQ multiplex PCR, and TCRdb kept only the in-frame ones, dropping some. Of about 180,000 clones listed, about four fifths are singletons. Sequencing was performed on PBMCs. These receptor sequences come from a middle-aged man in good health and CMV-seronegative. Both conserved end residues are part of each CDR3. The D gene is left open where the match is weak. Part of the rows lack a size; the others show once, few, many or a class for expanded clones.

D,size,J,V,CDR3,DNA
TRBD1,.,TRBJ2-7,TRBV7-8,CASSITGGFYEQYF,TGTGCCAGCAGCATTACAGGGGGCTTCTACGAGCAGTACTTC
.,once,TRBJ1-3,TRBV7-9,CASSLWGDNTIYF,TGTGCCAGCAGCTTATGGGGGGATAACACCATATATTTT
TRBD2,.,TRBJ2-5,TRBV2,CASRDTAGGGETQYF,TGTGCCAGCAGGGATACGGCAGGCGGGGGGGAGACCCAGTACTTC
.,few,TRBJ2-1,TRBV5-3,CARSLAKKLAEGFNEQFF,TGTGCCAGAAGCTTGGCCAAAAAACTAGCCGAAGGGTTCAATGAGCAGTTCTTC
.,.,TRBJ2-5,TRBV11-1,CASSPATSWRETQYF,TGTGCCAGCAGCCCCGCGACTAGTTGGCGAGAGACCCAGTACTTC
TRBD1,.,TRBJ1-3,TRBV2,CASSERISGQGYSGNTIYF,TGTGCCAGCAGTGAGAGGATCTCCGGACAGGGGTACTCTGGAAACACCATATATTTT
.,.,TRBJ2-5,TRBV10-3,CAISDSGTPVPAQYF,TGTGCCATCAGTGATTCCGGGACACCCGTCCCGGCCCAGTACTTC
.,.,TRBJ2-7,TRBV28,CASSSPPYSVTYEQYF,TGTGCCAGCAGTTCACCCCCGTATAGCGTTACCTACGAGCAGTACTTC
.,.,TRBJ1-2,TRBV2,CASSKQEIGKVYTF,TGTGCCAGCAGTAAGCAGGAAATCGGCAAAGTCTACACCTTC
.,.,TRBJ2-6,TRBV9,CARPGAERGTGANVLTF,TGTGCCAGGCCAGGGGCTGAGAGGGGGACTGGGGCCAACGTCCTGACTTTC
TRBD1,.,TRBJ2-7,TRBV10-3,CAISEPGTGSSYEQYF,TGTGCCATCAGTGAACCCGGGACAGGGAGCTCCTACGAGCAGTACTTC
.,.,TRBJ1-2,TRBV28,CASSLGGIYGYTF,TGTGCCAGCAGTCTGGGGGGGATTTATGGCTACACCTTC
TRBD1,.,TRBJ1-2,TRBV2,CASSGWWTGGDKANGYTF,TGTGCCAGCAGCGGCTGGTGGACAGGGGGCGATAAAGCGAATGGCTACACCTTC
.,.,TRBJ1-4,TRBV11-3,CASSLGGDMNEKLFF,TGTGCCAGCAGCTTAGGTGGGGACATGAATGAAAAACTGTTTTTT
.,.,TRBJ1-4,TRBV7-3,CASSLILGTNEKLFF,TGTGCCAGCAGCTTGATCCTCGGGACTAATGAAAAACTGTTTTTT
.,.,TRBJ1-4,TRBV2,CASSQDRTNEKLFF,TGTGCCAGCAGCCAGGACAGAACTAATGAAAAACTGTTTTTT
.,.,TRBJ2-7,TRBV4-1,CASSQDSAGRYEQYF,TGCGCCAGTAGCCAAGATTCGGCAGGGCGTTACGAGCAGTACTTC
TRBD1,.,TRBJ2-7,TRBV6-6,CASGTGGANEQYF,TGTGCCAGCGGAACAGGGGGAGCTAACGAGCAGTACTTC
.,.,TRBJ2-7,TRBV2,CASSRDGSYEQYF,TGTGCCAGCAGTCGGGACGGGAGCTACGAGCAGTACTTC
TRBD1,.,TRBJ1-1,TRBV5-4,CASSLTGGGWGKRAFF,TGTGCCAGCAGCTTAACAGGGGGCGGCTGGGGGAAAAGAGCTTTCTTT
TRBD2,.,TRBJ2-1,TRBV18,CASSPGLAGANNEQFF,TGTGCCAGCTCACCGGGACTAGCGGGGGCGAACAATGAGCAGTTCTTC
.,.,TRBJ1-1,TRBV9,CASSPPGTGNTEAFF,TGTGCCAGCAGCCCCCCCGGGACTGGGAACACTGAAGCTTTCTTT
.,.,TRBJ2-5,TRBV6-5,CASKTGGAAQETQYF,TGTGCCAGCAAGACCGGGGGAGCGGCGCAAGAGACCCAGTACTTC
TRBD2,.,TRBJ2-5,TRBV29-1,CSVGLAGDQETQYF,TGCAGCGTTGGACTAGCGGGAGACCAAGAGACCCAGTACTTC
TRBD1,.,TRBJ2-2,TRBV28,CASSLSRQGNTGELFF,TGTGCCAGCAGCCTAAGCAGACAGGGCAACACCGGGGAGCTGTTTTTT
.,few,TRBJ1-2,TRBV20-1,CSASREAGYTF,TGCAGTGCTAGTAGGGAGGCTGGCTACACCTTC
TRBD1,.,TRBJ2-7,TRBV7-9,CASTSGQGNYEQYF,TGTGCCAGCACCTCCGGACAGGGGAACTACGAGCAGTACTTC
.,.,TRBJ1-3,TRBV7-2,CASSRTTTAGNTIYF,TGTGCCAGCAGCCGCACTACCACTGCTGGAAACACCATATATTTT
TRBD2,.,TRBJ2-1,TRBV5-1,CASSGTSGSSYNEQFF,TGCGCCAGCAGCGGGACTAGCGGGAGCTCGTACAATGAGCAGTTCTTC
.,.,TRBJ2-1,TRBV15,CATARQRNNEQFF,TGTGCCACAGCCAGACAGAGAAACAATGAGCAGTTCTTC
.,.,TRBJ2-1,TRBV4-1,CASSPQATGGVYNEQFF,TGCGCCAGCAGCCCCCAGGCGACTGGCGGGGTGTACAATGAGCAGTTCTTC
.,.,TRBJ1-1,TRBV4-3,CASSQGGRGFSEAFF,TGCGCCAGCAGCCAAGGCGGCAGGGGATTTTCTGAAGCTTTCTTT
TRBD1,.,TRBJ1-2,TRBV7-3,CASSLDRATYGYTF,TGTGCCAGCAGCTTGGACAGGGCGACCTATGGCTACACCTTC
.,.,TRBJ1-5,TRBV28,CASSPYSGQNQPQHF,TGTGCCAGCAGTCCTTACTCAGGACAGAATCAGCCCCAGCATTTT
TRBD2,.,TRBJ2-3,TRBV19,CASRASGAASTDTQYF,TGTGCCAGTAGGGCTAGCGGGGCCGCTAGCACAGATACGCAGTATTTT
.,.,TRBJ2-2,TRBV28,CASTGPGGLAGELFF,TGTGCCAGCACAGGTCCGGGGGGCTTGGCCGGGGAGCTGTTTTTT
TRBD2,.,TRBJ2-7,TRBV19,CASSIGGGGTYEQYF,TGTGCCAGTAGTATAGGAGGCGGGGGGACCTACGAGCAGTACTTC